A single sample gave rise to the 22 T cell receptor beta chains below, sequenced in a study of regulatory T cells in long-lasting Graves disease. Time point described: newly diagnosed GD, antithyroid drugs for less than 3 months. RNA isolated from PBMCs was used to make the TCR library. According to the study, TCR beta libraries were built with iRepertoire HTBI primers and CDR3-region Arm-PCR. TCRdb re-derived calls from the multiplex PCR reads in MiXCR, one entry per CDR3 protein. The repertoire includes 560,000 or so distinct CDR3 sequences, 15% to 20% of them detected once, and 12% sits in the top ten. Separately, the same data were catalogued under a study of T cells in Graves' hyperthyroidism and ophthalmopathy.

The sample was peripheral blood mononuclear cells (PBMCs), taken at new diagnosis, from a patient treated with antithyroid drugs. All receptors derive from a man between 18 and 35 years old with Graves disease.

This clonotype has a handful of counts. CDR3 nucleotide sequence: TGTGCCAGCAGCCCTGGGACAGCCGATGGCTACACCTTC. This codes for CASSPGTADGYTF. J is TRBJ1-2 and V is TRBV28; 7 nucleotides line up with TRBD1. Trimming removed 6 bases from V and 6 bases from J; junction bases left unmatched: 7. CDR3 length: 13 amino acids. The V gene's germline CDR1 is MDHEN and CDR2 SYDVKM.

J is TRBJ2-7 and V is TRBV20-1; D not certain. The germline V and J ends were trimmed by 7 bases and 0 bases, with 13 bases remaining between them. CDR1 is DFQATT and CDR2 is SNEGSKA in the germline V gene (reference sequence). This CDR3 contains 13 residues. CDR3 sequence: CSVPTQSSYEQYF. The CDR3, as DNA: TGCAGTGTCCCGACCCAAAGCTCCTACGAGCAGTACTTC.

Comment on this clonotype: One end of the junction varies from germline; a read error may be responsible. This chain connects TRBV10-1 to TRBJ2-1; weak D call: TRBD1 (5 bases). The V gene's germline CDR1 is WNHNN and CDR2 SYGVQD (reference sequence). The CDR3 has 17 residues. CDR3: CASSQDTPGAFYNERFF. The CDR3 region has the DNA TGCGCCAGCAGTCAGGACACCCCTGGGGCCTTCTACAATGAGCGGTTCTTC.

This clonotype has ten or more counts. The CDR3 bases are TGTGCCAGCAGCGAGTTTGAGGGCATTCAGTACTTC. Its protein product is CASSEFEGIQYF. The V call is TRBV11-2, the J call TRBJ2-4, with D possibly being TRBD2 (5 bases). The V end was cut by 5 bases, the J end by 9 bases, with 11 bases between. The germline V gene encodes CDR1 SGHAT and CDR2 FQNNGV. The CDR3 contains 12 residues.

This clonotype was found a few times. The J gene is TRBJ1-5, the V gene TRBV18; the match to TRBD1 covers 10 bases. V shed 5 bases and J 9 bases; nucleotides not matched to a gene: 13. Germline V gene lookup returns CDR1 KGHSH and CDR2 LQKENI. The CDR3 loop spans 16 amino acids. The DNA of the CDR3 is TGTGCCAGCTCATTCTCCGGGACAGGGGTTCTTCGGCCCCAGCATTTT. Encoded protein: CASSFSGTGVLRPQHF.

This clonotype was detected many times. J is TRBJ1-4 and V is TRBV18, with D unresolved. There are 14 residues in the CDR3. Germline CDR1 reads KGHSH; CDR2 reads LQKENI. V was pared by 6 bases and J by 5 bases, with 13 bases between. The CDR3 DNA reads as TGTGCCAGCTCCGTAAGGAGAATGAATGAAAAACTGTTTTTT. Residues: CASSVRRMNEKLFF.

This clonotype is a singleton in its sample. The chain employs TRBV6-4 and TRBJ2-1, with 7 bases aligning to TRBD2. Germline loops: CDR1 MRHNA, CDR2 SNTAGT. The J segment lost 3 bases and the V segment lost 7 bases, leaving 9 bases of the junction unmatched. This CDR3 has 15 residues. This CDR3 is CASMSAGVSYNEQFF. DNA for the CDR3: TGTGCCAGCATGAGCGCGGGAGTAAGCTACAATGAGCAGTTCTTC.

This clonotype was seen a few times. This chain joins TRBV20-1 and TRBJ1-3, with D uncertain. The germline V gene has CDR1 DFQATT and CDR2 SNEGSKA (reference sequence). The CDR3 length is 13 residues. Trimming removed 6 bases at V and 0 bases at J, with 9 bases between. The chain's CDR3 is CSAAGSSGNTIYF. For the CDR3, the DNA is TGCAGTGCGGCGGGATCCTCTGGAAACACCATATATTTT.

This chain's CDR3 is CASSGGRQGYGYTF. CDR3 in DNA: TGTGCCAGCAGCGGAGGAAGGCAGGGCTATGGCTACACCTTC. The rearrangement uses TRBV25-1 and TRBJ1-2, with D possibly being TRBD1 (5 bases). The ends were cut back, 6 bases at V and 4 bases at J, with 15 bases in the middle. Looked up from germline, CDR1 is MGHDK and CDR2 is SYGVNS. This CDR3 has 14 amino acids.

This clonotype was detected ten times or more. The CDR3 end shows no conserved phenylalanine or tryptophan, and so a read error is likely. It is unclear where the CDR3 begins or ends on the DNA, so no DNA is shown, and the CDR3 is as TCRdb lists it. This chain joins TRBV12-3 or TRBV12-4 and TRBJ2-7; the table names TRBD2, a call not compared with the DNA. The CDR3 numbers 12 amino acids, ends counted. The chain's CDR3 is CASSQTRRNLCL.

Concerning this clonotype: A read error may explain this, as a much larger clone is one base away. The rearrangement links TRBV11-2 to TRBJ2-5; 7 nucleotides align to TRBD2. The CDR3 sequence is 16 residues long. J lost 4 bases, V lost 1 base, and 9 bases had no gene match. The germline gives CDR1 SGHAT, CDR2 FQNNGV. CDR3 sequence (DNA): TGTGCCAGCAGCTTAGCCCTTGAGGGGAGGGGAGAGACCCAGTACTTC. As protein: CASSLALEGRGETQYF. Based on the CDR3 plus reference TRBV11-2 and TRBJ2-5, the full variable domain is EAGVAQSPRYKIIEKRQSVAFWCNPISGHATLYWYQQILGQGPKLLIQFQNNGVVDDSQLPKDRFSAERLKGVDSTLKIQPAKLEDSAVYLCASSLALEGRGETQYFGPGTRLLVL.

This clonotype was seen at least ten times. The chain uses TRBV7-9 and TRBJ1-1; no clear D. Germline V gene lookup returns CDR1 SEHNR and CDR2 FQNEAQ (reference sequence). The CDR3 totals 12 residues. Trimming took 4 bases from V and 7 from J, leaving 10 bases between them. The CDR3 protein is CASSSDSLEAFF. The CDR3 coding sequence is TGTGCCAGCAGCTCTGACTCCCTTGAAGCTTTCTTT.

This clonotype was found many times. The rearrangement links TRBV12-3 or TRBV12-4 to TRBJ2-7; TRBD1 agrees at 9 bases. The CDR3 totals 14 residues. V lost 6 bases and J lost 7; bases outside the gene matches: 10. CDR3 amino acids: CASSLTGGGGEQYF. CDR3 bases: TGTGCCAGCAGCCTGACAGGGGGAGGCGGGGAGCAGTACTTC.

This clonotype occurred many times. The CDR3 is CASSTSYEQYF. CDR3 DNA: TGTGCCAGCAGTACCTCCTACGAGCAGTACTTC. The V and J genes are TRBV12-3 or TRBV12-4 and TRBJ2-7; D gene ambiguous. With 5 bases removed from V and 0 bases from J, the gap between germline ends came to 2 bases. This CDR3 comprises 11 residues.

This clonotype has a count of ten or more. V is TRBV12-3 or TRBV12-4 and J is TRBJ2-3; 13 nucleotides agree with TRBD2. CDR3 length: 18 residues. V shed 5 bases, J shed 2 bases, and the junction held 10 bases outside the gene matches. The DNA for the CDR3 is TGTGCCAGCAGTCCCGGGACTAGCGGGGCCGGGCTCACAGATACGCAGTATTTT. Protein: CASSPGTSGAGLTDTQYF.

This sequence joins TRBV11-2 and TRBJ2-1, with D possibly TRBD2 on 5 matching bases. The CDR3 extends over 14 amino acids. The V gene lost 6 bases and the J gene lost 8 bases, with 17 bases spanning the gap. Looked up from germline, CDR1 is SGHAT and CDR2 is FQNNGV. The CDR3 bases are TGTGCCAGCAGTTTGAGGGCCCCTAGGGATGAGCAGTTCTTC. Its translation is CASSLRAPRDEQFF.

This clonotype was recorded many times. The chain employs TRBV12-3 or TRBV12-4 and TRBJ2-4; TRBD2 matches 7 bases. The V segment lost 6 bases and the J segment 4 bases; nucleotides outside the gene matches: 9. This CDR3 comprises 15 residues. The CDR3 DNA follows: TGTGCCAGCAGCCGAGCGGGGCTAGCGAAAAACATTCAGTACTTC. Protein: CASSRAGLAKNIQYF.

This clonotype was detected ten times or more. One junction end does not reproduce the germline sequence, and a read error may be involved. This sequence joins TRBV7-2 and TRBJ1-4; weak D call: TRBD1 (5 bases). The CDR3 covers 13 residues. The germline V gene has CDR1 SGHTA and CDR2 FQGNSA. The CDR3 DNA reads as TGTGCCAGCAGCTTACCTCCCGGGACCCCTGAAGCCTTT. It translates to CASSLPPGTPEAF.

This clonotype was picked up many times. This chain connects TRBV2 to TRBJ2-3, with a tentative D call TRBD1 (5 bases). The CDR3 is made up of 14 amino acids. Germline CDR1 is SNHLY and CDR2 is FYNNEI. V lost 2 bases, J lost 6 bases, and 12 bases lay in between. Here the CDR3 DNA reads TGTGCCAGCAGTGAACCCCAGGGCAGTGATACGCAGTATTTT. It codes for CASSEPQGSDTQYF.

This clonotype has ten or more counts. The CDR3 bases are TGTGCCAGCAGTTTGGGACAGGGTGAACCAGATACGCAGTATTTT. This encodes CASSLGQGEPDTQYF. The J gene is TRBJ2-3, the V gene TRBV27, with 9 positions matching TRBD1. In germline, CDR1 is MNHEY, CDR2 SMNVEV (reference sequence). V was clipped by 3 bases and J by 4 bases; unmatched bases: 5. The CDR3 consists of 15 residues.

The J gene is TRBJ2-2, the V gene TRBV24-1; 9 bases line up with TRBD1. The CDR3 runs to 17 residues. Germline-derived CDR1 and CDR2 are KGHDR and SFDVKD. Trimming at V came to 5 bases and at J to 5 bases, leaving 11 bases not matched to a gene. In nucleotides, the CDR3 is TGTGCCACCAGTGGTAGACCGGGACAGGGTCGGACCGGGGAGCTGTTTTTT. This translates into CATSGRPGQGRTGELFF.

This clonotype came up many times. The V call is TRBV6-2 or TRBV6-3, the J call TRBJ2-5; a possible D gene is TRBD1 (6 bases). This CDR3 region has 14 residues. Looked up from germline, CDR1 is MNHEY and CDR2 is SVGEGT. The V gene lost 6 bases and the J gene lost 2 bases, with 13 bases spanning the gap. CDR3 loop: CASRGAGVQETQYF. The CDR3 DNA is TGTGCCAGCAGAGGGGCAGGGGTTCAAGAGACCCAGTACTTC.